The clone carrying this TCR beta chain was seen only a few times. Antigen: not known. The source of the sample is a study of blood T cells in healthy people across ages. Study results and caveats: As age increased, TCR beta diversity per million T cells fell in a roughly linear fashion. Naive CD4+ cell counts and diversity both ran higher in long-lived than in aged donors.

Primers used in a second PCR of about 6 to 11 cycles were a sample-barcoded 5' primer and a J-beta primer mix. Through a template-switch adaptor with 12 random nucleotides, each cDNA molecule received a tag. TCRdb re-analysed the 5' RACE reads in MiXCR, keeping a single row per CDR3 protein. The sample lists 650,000 to 800,000 distinct CDR3 sequences, under 45% occurring once. V was cut by 5 bases and J by 9 bases, with 20 bases left in between. The CDR3 is 15 amino acids. Germline V lookup: CDR1 SGHTA, CDR2 FQGNSA. Isolated PBMCs totaled at least 6 million in each sample. This chain joins TRBV7-2 and TRBJ2-1; D tentatively reads TRBD1 or TRBD2 (6 bases each). This receptor was identified in a man between 60 and 70 years old in good health. Source material: blood. The CDR3 sequence is CASSGRGVLGGEQFF. The CDR3 nucleotides read TGTGCCAGCAGCGGAAGGGGGGTCCTTGGCGGTGAGCAGTTCTTC.